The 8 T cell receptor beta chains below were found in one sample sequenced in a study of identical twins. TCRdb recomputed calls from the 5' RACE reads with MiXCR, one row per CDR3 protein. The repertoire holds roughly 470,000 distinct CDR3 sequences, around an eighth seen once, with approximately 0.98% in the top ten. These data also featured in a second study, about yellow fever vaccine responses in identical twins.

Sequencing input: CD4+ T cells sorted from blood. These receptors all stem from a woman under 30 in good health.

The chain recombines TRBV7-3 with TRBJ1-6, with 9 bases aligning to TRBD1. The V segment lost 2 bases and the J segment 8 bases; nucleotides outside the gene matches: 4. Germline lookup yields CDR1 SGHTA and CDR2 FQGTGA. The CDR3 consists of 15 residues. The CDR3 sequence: CASSLDGTGYSPLHF. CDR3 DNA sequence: TGTGCCAGCAGCTTAGATGGGACAGGGTATTCACCCCTCCACTTT.

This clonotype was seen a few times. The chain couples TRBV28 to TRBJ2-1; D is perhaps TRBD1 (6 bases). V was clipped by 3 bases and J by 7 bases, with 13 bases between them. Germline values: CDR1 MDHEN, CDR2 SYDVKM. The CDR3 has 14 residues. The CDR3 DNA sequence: TGTGCCAGCAGTTTGTCCAGGGGTAAGAATGAGCAGTTCTTC. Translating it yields CASSLSRGKNEQFF.

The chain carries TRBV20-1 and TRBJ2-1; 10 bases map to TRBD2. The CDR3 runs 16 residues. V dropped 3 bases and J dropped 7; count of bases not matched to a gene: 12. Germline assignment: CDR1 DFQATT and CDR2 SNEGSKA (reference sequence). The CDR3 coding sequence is TGCAGTGCTAGTTTGCGGCTAGCGGGGGCTACGAATGAGCAGTTCTTC. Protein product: CSASLRLAGATNEQFF.

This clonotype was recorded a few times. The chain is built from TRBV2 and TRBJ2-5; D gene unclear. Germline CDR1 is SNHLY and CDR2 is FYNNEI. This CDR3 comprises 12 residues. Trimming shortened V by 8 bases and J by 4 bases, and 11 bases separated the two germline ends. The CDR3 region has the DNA TGTGCCAGCTCAGTCCGGATAGAGACCCAGTACTTC. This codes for CASSVRIETQYF.

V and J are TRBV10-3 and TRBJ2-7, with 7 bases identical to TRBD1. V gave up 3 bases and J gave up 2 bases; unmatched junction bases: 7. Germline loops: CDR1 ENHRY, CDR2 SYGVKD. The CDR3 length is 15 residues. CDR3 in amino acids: CAISDRTGPTYEQYF. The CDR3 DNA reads TGTGCCATCAGTGACCGGACAGGCCCGACCTACGAGCAGTACTTC.

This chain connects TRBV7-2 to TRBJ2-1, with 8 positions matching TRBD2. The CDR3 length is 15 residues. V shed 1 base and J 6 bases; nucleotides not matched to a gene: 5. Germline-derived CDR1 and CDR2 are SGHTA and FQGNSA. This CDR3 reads CASSLDTGGANEQFF. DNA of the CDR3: TGTGCCAGCAGCTTAGATACCGGGGGGGCCAATGAGCAGTTCTTC.

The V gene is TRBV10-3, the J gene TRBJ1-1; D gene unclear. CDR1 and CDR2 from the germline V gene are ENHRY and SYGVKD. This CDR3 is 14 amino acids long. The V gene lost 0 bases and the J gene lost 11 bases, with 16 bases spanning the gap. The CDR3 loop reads CAISESQGFGGAFF. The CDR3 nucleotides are TGTGCCATCAGTGAGTCCCAAGGCTTCGGAGGGGCTTTCTTT.

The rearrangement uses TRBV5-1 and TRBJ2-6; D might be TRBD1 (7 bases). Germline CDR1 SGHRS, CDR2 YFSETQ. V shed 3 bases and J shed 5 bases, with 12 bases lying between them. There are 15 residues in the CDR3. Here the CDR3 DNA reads TGCGCCAGCAGCTCACAGGGGACTTGGGCCAACGTCCTGACTTTC. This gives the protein CASSSQGTWANVLTF.